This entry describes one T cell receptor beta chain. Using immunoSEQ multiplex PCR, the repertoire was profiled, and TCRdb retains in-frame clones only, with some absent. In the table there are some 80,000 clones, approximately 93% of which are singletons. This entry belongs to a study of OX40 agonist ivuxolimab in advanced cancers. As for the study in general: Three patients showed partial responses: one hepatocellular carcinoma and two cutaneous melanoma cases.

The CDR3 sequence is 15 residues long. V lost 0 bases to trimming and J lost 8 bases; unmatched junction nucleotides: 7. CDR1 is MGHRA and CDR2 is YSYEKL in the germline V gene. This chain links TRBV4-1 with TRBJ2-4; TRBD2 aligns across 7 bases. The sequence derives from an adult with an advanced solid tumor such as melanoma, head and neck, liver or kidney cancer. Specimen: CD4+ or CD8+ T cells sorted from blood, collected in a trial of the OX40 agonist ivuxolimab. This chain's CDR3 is CASSQDPGGVDIQYF. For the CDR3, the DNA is TGCGCCAGCAGCCAAGACCCTGGGGGGGTCGACATTCAGTACTTC.